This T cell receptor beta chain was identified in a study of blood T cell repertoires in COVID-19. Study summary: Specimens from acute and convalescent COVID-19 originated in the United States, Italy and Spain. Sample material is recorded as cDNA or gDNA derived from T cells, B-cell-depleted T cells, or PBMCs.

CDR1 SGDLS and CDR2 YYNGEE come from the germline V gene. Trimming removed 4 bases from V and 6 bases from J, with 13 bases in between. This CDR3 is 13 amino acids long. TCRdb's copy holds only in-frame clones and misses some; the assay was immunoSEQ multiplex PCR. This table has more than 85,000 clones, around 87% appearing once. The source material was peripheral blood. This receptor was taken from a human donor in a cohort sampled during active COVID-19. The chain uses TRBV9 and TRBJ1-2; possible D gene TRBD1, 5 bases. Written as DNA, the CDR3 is TGTGCCAGCAGCATGCGACAGAACGATGGCTACACCTTC. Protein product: CASSMRQNDGYTF. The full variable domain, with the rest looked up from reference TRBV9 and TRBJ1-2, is DSGVTQTPKHLITATGQRVTLRCSPRSGDLSVYWYQQSLDQGLQFLIQYYNGEERAKGNILERFSAQQFPDLHSELNLSSLELGDSALYFCASSMRQNDGYTFGSGTRLTVV.